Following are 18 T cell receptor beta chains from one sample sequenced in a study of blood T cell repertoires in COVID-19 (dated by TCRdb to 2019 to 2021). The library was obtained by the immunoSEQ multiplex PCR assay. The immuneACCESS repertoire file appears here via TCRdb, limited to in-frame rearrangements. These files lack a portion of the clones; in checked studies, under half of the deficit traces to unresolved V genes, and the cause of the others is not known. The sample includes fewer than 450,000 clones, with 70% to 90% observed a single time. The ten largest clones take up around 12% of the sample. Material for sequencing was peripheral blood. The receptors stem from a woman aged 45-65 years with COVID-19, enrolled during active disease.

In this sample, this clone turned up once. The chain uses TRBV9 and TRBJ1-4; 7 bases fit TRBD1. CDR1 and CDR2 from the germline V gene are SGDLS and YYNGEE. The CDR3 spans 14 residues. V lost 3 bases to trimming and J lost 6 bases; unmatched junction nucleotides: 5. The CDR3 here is CASSEQGTDEKLFF. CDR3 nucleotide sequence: TGTGCCAGCAGCGAACAGGGGACGGATGAAAAACTGTTTTTT.

As DNA, the CDR3 is TGCGCCAGCAGCTTGATGCCCGGGGACAGGGATGGGAACACCTTC. Translation: CASSLMPGDRDGNTF. The V and J genes are TRBV5-1 and TRBJ1-2; 9 bases are shared with TRBD1. The CDR3 sequence is 15 residues long. Trimming at V came to 1 base and at J to 12 bases, leaving 13 bases not matched to a gene. The V gene's germline CDR1 is SGHRS and CDR2 YFSETQ.

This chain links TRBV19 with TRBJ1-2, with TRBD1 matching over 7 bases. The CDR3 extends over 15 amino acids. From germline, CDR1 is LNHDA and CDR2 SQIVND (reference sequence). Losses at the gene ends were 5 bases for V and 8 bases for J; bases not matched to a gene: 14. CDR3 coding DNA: TGTGCCAGTAGTCAAGGGACAGCGGCGAATGGGGGCTACACCTTC. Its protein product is CASSQGTAANGGYTF.

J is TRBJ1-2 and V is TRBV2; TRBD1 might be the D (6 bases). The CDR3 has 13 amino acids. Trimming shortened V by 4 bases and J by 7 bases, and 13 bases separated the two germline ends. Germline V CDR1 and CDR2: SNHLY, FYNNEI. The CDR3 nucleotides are TGTGCCAGCAGTGTCGGGCAGGGGATTGGCTACACCTTC. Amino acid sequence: CASSVGQGIGYTF.

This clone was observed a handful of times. The CDR3 sequence is CASSDKQLADTQYF. The CDR3, as DNA: TGTGCCAGCAGTGATAAACAGCTGGCCGATACGCAGTATTTT. V gene TRBV2 combines with J gene TRBJ2-3, with unresolved D. The V end was cut by 3 bases, the J end by 6 bases, with 13 bases between. This CDR3 region has 14 residues. Germline V gene data show CDR1 as SNHLY and CDR2 as FYNNEI.

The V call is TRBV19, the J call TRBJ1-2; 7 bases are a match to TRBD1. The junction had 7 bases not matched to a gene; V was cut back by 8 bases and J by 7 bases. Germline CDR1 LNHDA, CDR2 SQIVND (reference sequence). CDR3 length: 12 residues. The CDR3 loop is CASVDRVVGYTF. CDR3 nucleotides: TGTGCCAGTGTCGACAGGGTCGTTGGCTACACCTTC.

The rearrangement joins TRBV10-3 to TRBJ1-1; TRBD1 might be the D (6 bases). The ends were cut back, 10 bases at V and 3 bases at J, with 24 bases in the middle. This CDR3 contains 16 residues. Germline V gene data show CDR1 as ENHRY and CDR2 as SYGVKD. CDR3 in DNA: TGTGCCACCCGACGAGAAGGGGGGGTTTCTCACACTGAAGCTTTCTTT. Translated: CATRREGGVSHTEAFF.

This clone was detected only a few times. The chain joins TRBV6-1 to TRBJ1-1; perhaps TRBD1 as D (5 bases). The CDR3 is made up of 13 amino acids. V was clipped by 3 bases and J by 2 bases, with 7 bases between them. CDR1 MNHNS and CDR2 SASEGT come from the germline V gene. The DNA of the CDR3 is TGTGCCAGCAGTGATGGACATAACACTGAAGCTTTCTTT. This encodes CASSDGHNTEAFF.

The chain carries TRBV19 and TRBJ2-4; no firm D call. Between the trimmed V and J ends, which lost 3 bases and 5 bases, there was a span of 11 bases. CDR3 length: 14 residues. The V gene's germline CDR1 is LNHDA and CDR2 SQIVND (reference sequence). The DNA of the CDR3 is TGTGCCAGTAGTATTGTAAACTCACAAAACATTCAGTACTTC. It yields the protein CASSIVNSQNIQYF.

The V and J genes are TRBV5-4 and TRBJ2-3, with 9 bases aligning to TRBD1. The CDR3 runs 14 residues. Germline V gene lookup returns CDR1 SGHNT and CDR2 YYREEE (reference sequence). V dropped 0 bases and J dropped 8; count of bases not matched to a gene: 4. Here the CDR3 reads CASSLEQGAGTQYF. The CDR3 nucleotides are TGTGCCAGCAGCTTGGAACAGGGGGCGGGTACGCAGTATTTT.

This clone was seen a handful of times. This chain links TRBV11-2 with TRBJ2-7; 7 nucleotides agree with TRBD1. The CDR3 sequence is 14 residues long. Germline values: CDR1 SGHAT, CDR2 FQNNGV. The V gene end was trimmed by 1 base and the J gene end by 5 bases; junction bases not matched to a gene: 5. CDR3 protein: CASSLVSTGDEQYF. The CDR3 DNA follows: TGTGCCAGCAGCTTAGTCTCAACAGGGGACGAGCAGTACTTC.

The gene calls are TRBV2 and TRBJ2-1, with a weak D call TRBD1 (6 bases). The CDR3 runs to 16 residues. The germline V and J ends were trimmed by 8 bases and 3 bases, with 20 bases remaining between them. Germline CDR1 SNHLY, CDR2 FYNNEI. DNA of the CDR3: TGTGCCAGCTTTAGTCCGACAGGCACGAGCTACAATGAGCAGTTCTTC. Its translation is CASFSPTGTSYNEQFF.

Here the CDR3 DNA reads TGTGCCAGCAGCTTAGGCCGGACAGGGGGTCTAGCAACTAATGAAAAACTGTTTTTT. This sequence encodes CASSLGRTGGLATNEKLFF. This rearrangement joins TRBV11-2 to TRBJ1-4; 10 nucleotides line up with TRBD1. Trimming cost V 1 base and J 0 bases; bases outside gene matches: 8. Germline V gene sequence: CDR1 SGHAT, CDR2 FQNNGV. The CDR3 runs 19 residues.

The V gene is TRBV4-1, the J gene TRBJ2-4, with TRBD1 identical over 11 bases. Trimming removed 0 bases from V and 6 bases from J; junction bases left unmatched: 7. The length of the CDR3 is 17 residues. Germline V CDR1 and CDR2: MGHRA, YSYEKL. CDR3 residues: CASSQDPDRGRRNIQYF. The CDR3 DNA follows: TGCGCCAGCAGCCAAGATCCGGACAGGGGGCGCAGAAACATTCAGTACTTC.

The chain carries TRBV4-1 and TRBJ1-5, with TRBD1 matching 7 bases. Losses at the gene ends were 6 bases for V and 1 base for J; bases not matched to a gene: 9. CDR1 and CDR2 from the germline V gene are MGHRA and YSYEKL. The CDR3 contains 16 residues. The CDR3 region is CASRNWAGGSNQPQHF. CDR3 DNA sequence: TGCGCCAGCAGGAATTGGGCAGGGGGAAGCAATCAGCCCCAGCATTTT.

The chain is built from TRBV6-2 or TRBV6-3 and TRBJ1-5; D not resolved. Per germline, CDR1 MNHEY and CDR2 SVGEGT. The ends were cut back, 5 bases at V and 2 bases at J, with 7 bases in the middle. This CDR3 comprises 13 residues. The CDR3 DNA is TGTGCCAGCAGTACTCGGGGCAATCAGCCCCAGCATTTT. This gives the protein CASSTRGNQPQHF.

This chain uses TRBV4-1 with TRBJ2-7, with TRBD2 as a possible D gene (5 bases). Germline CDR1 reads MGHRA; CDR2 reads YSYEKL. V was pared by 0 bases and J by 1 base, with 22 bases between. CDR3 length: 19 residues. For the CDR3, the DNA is TGCGCCAGCAGCCAAGAACTACGAACCGGACTGGCGCCTTCCTACGAGCAGTACTTC. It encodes CASSQELRTGLAPSYEQYF.

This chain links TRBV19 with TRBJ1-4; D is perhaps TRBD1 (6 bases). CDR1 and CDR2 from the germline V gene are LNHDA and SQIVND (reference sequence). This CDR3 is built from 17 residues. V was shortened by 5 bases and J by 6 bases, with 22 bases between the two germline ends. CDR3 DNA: TGTGCCAGTAGTCGACATTTTGAGGGGGTTGGGGATGAAAAACTGTTTTTT. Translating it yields CASSRHFEGVGDEKLFF.